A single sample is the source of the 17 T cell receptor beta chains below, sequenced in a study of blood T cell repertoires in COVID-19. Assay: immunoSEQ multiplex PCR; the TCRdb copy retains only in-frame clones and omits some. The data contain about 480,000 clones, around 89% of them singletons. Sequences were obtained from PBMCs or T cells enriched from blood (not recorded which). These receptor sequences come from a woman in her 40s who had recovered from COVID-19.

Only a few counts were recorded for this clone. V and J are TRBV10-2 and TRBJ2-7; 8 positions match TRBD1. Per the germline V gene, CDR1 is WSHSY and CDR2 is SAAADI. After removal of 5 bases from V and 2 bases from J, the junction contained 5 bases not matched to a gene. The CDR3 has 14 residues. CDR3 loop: CASSLPTGAYEQYF. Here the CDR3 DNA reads TGCGCCAGCAGTCTCCCGACAGGGGCCTACGAGCAGTACTTC.

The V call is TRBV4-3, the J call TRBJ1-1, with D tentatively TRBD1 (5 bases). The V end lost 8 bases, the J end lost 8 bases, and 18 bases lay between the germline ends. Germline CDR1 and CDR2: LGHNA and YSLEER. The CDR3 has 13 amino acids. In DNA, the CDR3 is TGCGCCAGCGGGCCTGGCCTGGGACTCGAAGCTTTCTTT. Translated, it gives CASGPGLGLEAFF.

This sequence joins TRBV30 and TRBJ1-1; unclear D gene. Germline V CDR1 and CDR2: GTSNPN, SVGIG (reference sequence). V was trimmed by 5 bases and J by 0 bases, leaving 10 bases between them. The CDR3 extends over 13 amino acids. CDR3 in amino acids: CAWVSAVNTEAFF. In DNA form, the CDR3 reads TGTGCCTGGGTCTCGGCGGTGAACACTGAAGCTTTCTTT. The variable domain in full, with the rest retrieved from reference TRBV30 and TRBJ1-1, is SQTIHQWPATLVQPVGSPLSLECTVEGTSNPNLYWYRQAAGRGLQLLFYSVGIGQISSEVPQNLSASRPQDRQFILSSKKLLLSDSGFYLCAWVSAVNTEAFFGQGTRLTVV.

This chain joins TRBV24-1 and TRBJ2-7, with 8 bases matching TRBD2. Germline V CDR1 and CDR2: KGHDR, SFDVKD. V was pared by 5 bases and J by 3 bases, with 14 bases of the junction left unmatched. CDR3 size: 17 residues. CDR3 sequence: CATSGPTRSSGIYEQYF. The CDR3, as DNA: TGTGCCACCAGTGGCCCGACGAGGAGTAGCGGGATCTACGAGCAGTACTTC.

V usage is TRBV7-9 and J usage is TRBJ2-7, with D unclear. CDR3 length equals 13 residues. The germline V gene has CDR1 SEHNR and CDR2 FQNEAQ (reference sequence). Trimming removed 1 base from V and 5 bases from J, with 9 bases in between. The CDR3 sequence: CASSLGAPDEQYF. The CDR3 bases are TGTGCCAGCAGCTTAGGTGCCCCGGACGAGCAGTACTTC.

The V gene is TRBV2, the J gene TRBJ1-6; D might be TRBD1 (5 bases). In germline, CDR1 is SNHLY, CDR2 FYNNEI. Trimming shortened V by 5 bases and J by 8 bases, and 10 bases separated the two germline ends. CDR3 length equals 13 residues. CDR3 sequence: CASSPGGDSPLHF. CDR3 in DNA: TGTGCCAGCAGTCCCGGGGGAGATTCACCCCTCCACTTT.

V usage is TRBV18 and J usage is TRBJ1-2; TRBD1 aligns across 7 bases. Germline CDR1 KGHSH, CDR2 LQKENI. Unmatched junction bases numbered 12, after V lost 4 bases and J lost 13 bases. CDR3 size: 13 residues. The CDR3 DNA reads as TGTGCCAGCTCACTCTCTGGACAGGCCGGTGGCACCTTC. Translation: CASSLSGQAGGTF.

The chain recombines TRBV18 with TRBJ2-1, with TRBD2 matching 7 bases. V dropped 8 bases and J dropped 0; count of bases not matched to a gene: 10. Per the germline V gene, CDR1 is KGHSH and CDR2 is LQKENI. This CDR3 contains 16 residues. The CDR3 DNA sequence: TGTGCCAGCGTGTCCCTAGCGGAAAGCTCCTACAATGAGCAGTTCTTC. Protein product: CASVSLAESSYNEQFF.

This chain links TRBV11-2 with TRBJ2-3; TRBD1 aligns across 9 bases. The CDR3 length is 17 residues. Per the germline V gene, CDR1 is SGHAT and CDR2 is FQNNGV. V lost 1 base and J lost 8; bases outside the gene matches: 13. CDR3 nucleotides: TGTGCCAGCAGCTTAGCCCCTCCCGGGACAGGGCGGGGTACGCAGTATTTT. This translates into CASSLAPPGTGRGTQYF.

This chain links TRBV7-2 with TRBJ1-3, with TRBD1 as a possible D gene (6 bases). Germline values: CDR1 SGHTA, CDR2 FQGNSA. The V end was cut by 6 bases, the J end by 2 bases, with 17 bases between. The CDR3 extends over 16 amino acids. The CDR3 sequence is CASRNDRLLTGNTIYF. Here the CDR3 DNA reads TGTGCCAGCAGAAACGACAGGCTCCTCACTGGAAACACCATATATTTT.

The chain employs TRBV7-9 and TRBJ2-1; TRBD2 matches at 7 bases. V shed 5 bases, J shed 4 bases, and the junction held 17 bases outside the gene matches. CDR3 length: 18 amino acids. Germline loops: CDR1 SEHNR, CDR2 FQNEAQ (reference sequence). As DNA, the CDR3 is TGTGCCAGCAGCCTAAAATCGGTTTGGCGGGAGTCATACAATGAGCAGTTCTTC. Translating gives CASSLKSVWRESYNEQFF. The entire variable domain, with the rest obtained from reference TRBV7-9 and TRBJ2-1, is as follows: DTGVSQNPRHKITKRGQNVTFRCDPISEHNRLYWYRQTLGQGPEFLTYFQNEAQLEKSRLLSDRFSAERPKGSFSTLEIQRTEQGDSAMYLCASSLKSVWRESYNEQFFGPGTRLTVL.

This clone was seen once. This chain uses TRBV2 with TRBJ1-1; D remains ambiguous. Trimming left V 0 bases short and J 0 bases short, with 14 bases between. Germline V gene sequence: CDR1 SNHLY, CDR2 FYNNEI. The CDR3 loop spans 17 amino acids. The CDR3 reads CASSEAEAVKLNTEAFF. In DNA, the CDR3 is TGTGCCAGCAGTGAAGCGGAGGCAGTCAAATTGAACACTGAAGCTTTCTTT. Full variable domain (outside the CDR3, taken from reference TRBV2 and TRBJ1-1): EPEVTQTPSHQVTQMGQEVILRCVPISNHLYFYWYRQILGQKVEFLVSFYNNEISEKSEIFDDQFSVERPDGSNFTLKIRSTKLEDSAMYFCASSEAEAVKLNTEAFFGQGTRLTVV.

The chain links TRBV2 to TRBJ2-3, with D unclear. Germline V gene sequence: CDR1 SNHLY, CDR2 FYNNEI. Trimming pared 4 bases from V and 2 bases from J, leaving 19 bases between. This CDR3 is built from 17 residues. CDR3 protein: CASSVPPFGGTTDTQYF. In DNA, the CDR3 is TGTGCCAGCAGTGTCCCTCCTTTCGGCGGAACCACAGATACGCAGTATTTT.

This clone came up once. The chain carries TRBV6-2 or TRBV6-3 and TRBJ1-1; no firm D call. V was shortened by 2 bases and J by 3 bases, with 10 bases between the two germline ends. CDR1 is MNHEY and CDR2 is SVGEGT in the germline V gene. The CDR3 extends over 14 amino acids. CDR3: CASSYGEGYTEAFF. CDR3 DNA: TGTGCCAGCAGTTACGGCGAGGGTTACACTGAAGCTTTCTTT.

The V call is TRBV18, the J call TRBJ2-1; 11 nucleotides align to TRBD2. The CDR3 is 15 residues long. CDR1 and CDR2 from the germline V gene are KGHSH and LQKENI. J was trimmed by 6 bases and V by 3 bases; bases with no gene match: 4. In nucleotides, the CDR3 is TGTGCCAGCTCACCCGGGACTAGCGGTTTCAATGAGCAGTTCTTC. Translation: CASSPGTSGFNEQFF.

The CDR3: CASSEGGGTGTYYEQYF. The CDR3 DNA reads as TGTGCCAGCAGCGAAGGAGGCGGGACAGGGACCTACTACGAGCAGTACTTC. The rearrangement joins TRBV27 to TRBJ2-7; TRBD1 aligns across 9 bases. There are 17 residues in the CDR3. Germline CDR1 and CDR2: MNHEY and SMNVEV (reference sequence). V gave up 6 bases and J gave up 3 bases; unmatched junction bases: 15.

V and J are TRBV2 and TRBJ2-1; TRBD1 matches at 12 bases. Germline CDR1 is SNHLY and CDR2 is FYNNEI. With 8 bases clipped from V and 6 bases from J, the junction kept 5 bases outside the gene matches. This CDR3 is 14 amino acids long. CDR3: CASWGQGASNEQFF. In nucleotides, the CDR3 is TGTGCCAGCTGGGGACAGGGGGCGTCCAATGAGCAGTTCTTC.